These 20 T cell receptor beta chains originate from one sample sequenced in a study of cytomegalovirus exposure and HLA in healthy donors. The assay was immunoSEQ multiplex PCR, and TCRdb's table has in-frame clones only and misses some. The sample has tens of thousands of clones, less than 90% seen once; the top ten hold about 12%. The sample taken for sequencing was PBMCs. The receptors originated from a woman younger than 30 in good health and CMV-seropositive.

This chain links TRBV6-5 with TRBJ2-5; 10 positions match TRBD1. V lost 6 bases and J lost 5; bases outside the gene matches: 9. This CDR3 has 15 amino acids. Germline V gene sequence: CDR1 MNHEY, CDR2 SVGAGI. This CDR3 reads CASSPRQGAYETQYF. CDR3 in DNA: TGTGCCAGCAGCCCCCGACAGGGGGCCTATGAGACCCAGTACTTC.

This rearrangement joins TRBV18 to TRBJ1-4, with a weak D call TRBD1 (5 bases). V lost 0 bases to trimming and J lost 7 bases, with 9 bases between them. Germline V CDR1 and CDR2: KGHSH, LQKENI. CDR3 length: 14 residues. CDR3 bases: TGTGCCAGCTCACCACCGGAAGGGGTTGAAAAACTGTTTTTT. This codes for CASSPPEGVEKLFF.

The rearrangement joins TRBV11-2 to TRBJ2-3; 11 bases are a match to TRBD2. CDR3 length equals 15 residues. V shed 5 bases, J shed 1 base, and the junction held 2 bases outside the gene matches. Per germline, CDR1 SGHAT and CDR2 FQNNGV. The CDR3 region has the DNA TGTGCCAGCAGCCAGGGACTAGCGGGCACAGATACGCAGTATTTT. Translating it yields CASSQGLAGTDTQYF.

For the CDR3, the DNA is TGTGCCAGCAGTTTATCGACGCCGACAGGGGGCACCTATGGCTACACCTTC. Translation gives CASSLSTPTGGTYGYTF. The chain has TRBV27 and TRBJ1-2; TRBD1 agrees at 10 bases. CDR3 size: 17 residues. The V gene's germline CDR1 is MNHEY and CDR2 SMNVEV (reference sequence). The V segment lost 0 bases and the J segment 4 bases; nucleotides outside the gene matches: 8.

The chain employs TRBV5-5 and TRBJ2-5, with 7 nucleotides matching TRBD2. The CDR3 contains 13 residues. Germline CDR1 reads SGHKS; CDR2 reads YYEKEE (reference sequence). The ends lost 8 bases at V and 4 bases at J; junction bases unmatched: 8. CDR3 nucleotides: TGTGCCAGGGGGGGTGCGGGGGTAGAGACCCAGTACTTC. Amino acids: CARGGAGVETQYF. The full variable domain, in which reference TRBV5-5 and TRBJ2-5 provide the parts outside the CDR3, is DAGVTQSPTHLIKTRGQQVTLRCSPISGHKSVSWYQQVLGQGPQFIFQYYEKEERGRGNFPDRFSARQFPNYSSELNVNALLLGDSALYLCARGGAGVETQYFGPGTRLLVL.

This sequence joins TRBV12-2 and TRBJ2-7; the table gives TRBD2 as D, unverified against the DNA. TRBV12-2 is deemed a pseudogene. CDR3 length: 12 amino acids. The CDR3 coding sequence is TGTGCAAATATTCGGGTCACCTACGAGCAGTACTTC. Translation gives CANIRVTYEQYF.

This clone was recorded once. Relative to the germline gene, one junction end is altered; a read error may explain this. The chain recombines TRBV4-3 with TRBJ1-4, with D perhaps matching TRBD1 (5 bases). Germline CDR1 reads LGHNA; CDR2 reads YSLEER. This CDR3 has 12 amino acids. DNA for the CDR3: TGCGCCAGCAGCCAAGGGGCTGGGACTGGGGATTTT. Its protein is CASSQGAGTGDF.

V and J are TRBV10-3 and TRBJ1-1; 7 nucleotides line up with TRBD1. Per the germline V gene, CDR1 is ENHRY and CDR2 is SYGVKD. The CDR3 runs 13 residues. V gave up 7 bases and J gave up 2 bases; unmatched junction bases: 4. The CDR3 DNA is TGTGCCATCAACCAGGGGGGAAACACTGAAGCTTTCTTT. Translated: CAINQGGNTEAFF.

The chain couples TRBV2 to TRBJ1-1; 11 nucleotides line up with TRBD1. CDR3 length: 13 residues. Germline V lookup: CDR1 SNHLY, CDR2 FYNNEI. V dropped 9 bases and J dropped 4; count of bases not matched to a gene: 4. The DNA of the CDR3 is TGTGCCAGGATCGGGACAGGGGGCACTGAAGCTTTCTTT. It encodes CARIGTGGTEAFF.

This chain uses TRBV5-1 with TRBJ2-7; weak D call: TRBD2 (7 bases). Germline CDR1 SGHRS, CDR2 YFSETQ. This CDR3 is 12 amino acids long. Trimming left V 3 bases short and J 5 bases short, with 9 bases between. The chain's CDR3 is CASSYGGHEQYF. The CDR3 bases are TGCGCCAGCAGCTACGGGGGGCACGAGCAGTACTTC. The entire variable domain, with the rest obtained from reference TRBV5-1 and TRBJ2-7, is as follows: KAGVTQTPRYLIKTRGQQVTLSCSPISGHRSVSWYQQTPGQGLQFLFEYFSETQRNKGNFPGRFSGRQFSNSRSEMNVSTLELGDSALYLCASSYGGHEQYFGPGTRLTVT.

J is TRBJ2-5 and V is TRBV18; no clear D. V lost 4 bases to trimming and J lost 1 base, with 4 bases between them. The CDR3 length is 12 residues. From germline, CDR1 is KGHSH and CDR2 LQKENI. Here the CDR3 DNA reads TGTGCCAGCTCACGGCTCCAAGAGACCCAGTACTTC. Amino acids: CASSRLQETQYF. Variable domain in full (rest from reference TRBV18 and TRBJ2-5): NAGVMQNPRHLVRRRGQEARLRCSPMKGHSHVYWYRQLPEEGLKFMVYLQKENIIDESGMPKERFSAEFPKEGPSILRIQQVVRGDSAAYFCASSRLQETQYFGPGTRLLVL.

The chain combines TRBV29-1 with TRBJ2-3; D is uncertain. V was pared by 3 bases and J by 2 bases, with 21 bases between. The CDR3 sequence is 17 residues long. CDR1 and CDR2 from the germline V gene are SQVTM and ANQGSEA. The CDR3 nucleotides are TGCAGCGTTGAGAACCCGCCAGATCTAGAATACACAGATACGCAGTATTTT. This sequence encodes CSVENPPDLEYTDTQYF.

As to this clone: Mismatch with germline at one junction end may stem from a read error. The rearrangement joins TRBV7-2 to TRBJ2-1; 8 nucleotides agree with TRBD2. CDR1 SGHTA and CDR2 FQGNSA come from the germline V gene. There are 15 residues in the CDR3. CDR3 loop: CASSTRGGRDNKQFF. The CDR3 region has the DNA TGTGCCAGCAGCACACGGGGGGGCCGGGACAATAAGCAGTTCTTC.

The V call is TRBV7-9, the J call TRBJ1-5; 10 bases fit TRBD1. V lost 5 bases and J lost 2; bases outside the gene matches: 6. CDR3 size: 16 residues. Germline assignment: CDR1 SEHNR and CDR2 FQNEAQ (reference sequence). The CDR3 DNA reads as TGTGCCAGCAGCCTCGACAGGGGGCAAGGCAATCAGCCCCAGCATTTT. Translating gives CASSLDRGQGNQPQHF.

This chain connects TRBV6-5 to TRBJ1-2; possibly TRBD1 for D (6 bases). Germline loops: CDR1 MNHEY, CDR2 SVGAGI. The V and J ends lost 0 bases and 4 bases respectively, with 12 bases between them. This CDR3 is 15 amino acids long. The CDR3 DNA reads TGTGCCAGCAGTTACTCGGACAGAAAAACCTATGGCTACACCTTC. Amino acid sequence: CASSYSDRKTYGYTF.

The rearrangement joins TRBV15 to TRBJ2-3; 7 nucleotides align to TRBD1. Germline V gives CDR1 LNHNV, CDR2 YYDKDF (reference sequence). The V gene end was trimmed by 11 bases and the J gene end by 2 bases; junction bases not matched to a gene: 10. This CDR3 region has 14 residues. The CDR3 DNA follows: TGTGCCGCTGCCATTGGGACAGCCACAGATACGCAGTATTTT. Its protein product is CAAAIGTATDTQYF.

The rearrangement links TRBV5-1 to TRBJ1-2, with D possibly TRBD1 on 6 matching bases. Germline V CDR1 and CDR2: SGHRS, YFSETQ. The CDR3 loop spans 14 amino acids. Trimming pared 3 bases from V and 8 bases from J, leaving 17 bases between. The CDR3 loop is CASSSWVGGKGYTF. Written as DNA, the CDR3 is TGCGCCAGCAGCTCGTGGGTTGGGGGCAAAGGCTACACCTTC.

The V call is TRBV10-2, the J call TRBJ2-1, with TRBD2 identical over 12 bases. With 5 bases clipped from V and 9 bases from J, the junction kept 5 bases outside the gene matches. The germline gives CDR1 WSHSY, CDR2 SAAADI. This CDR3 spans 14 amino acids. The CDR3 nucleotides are TGCGCCAGCAGTTCTAGCGGGGGGGCCGCTGAGCAGTTCTTC. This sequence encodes CASSSSGGAAEQFF.

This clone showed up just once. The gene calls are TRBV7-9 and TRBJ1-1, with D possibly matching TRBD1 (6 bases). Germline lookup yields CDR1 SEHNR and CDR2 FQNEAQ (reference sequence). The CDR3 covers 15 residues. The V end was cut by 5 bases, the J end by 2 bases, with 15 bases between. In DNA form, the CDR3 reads TGTGCCAGCAGCACCCCCAGACAGGCTAACACTGAAGCTTTCTTT. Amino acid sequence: CASSTPRQANTEAFF.

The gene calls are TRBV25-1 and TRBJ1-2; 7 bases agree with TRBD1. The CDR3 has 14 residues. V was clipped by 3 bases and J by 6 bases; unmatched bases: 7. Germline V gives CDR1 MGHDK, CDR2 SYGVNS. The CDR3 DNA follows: TGTGCCAGCAGTGACTCATTACAGGGGCATGGCTACACCTTC. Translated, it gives CASSDSLQGHGYTF.